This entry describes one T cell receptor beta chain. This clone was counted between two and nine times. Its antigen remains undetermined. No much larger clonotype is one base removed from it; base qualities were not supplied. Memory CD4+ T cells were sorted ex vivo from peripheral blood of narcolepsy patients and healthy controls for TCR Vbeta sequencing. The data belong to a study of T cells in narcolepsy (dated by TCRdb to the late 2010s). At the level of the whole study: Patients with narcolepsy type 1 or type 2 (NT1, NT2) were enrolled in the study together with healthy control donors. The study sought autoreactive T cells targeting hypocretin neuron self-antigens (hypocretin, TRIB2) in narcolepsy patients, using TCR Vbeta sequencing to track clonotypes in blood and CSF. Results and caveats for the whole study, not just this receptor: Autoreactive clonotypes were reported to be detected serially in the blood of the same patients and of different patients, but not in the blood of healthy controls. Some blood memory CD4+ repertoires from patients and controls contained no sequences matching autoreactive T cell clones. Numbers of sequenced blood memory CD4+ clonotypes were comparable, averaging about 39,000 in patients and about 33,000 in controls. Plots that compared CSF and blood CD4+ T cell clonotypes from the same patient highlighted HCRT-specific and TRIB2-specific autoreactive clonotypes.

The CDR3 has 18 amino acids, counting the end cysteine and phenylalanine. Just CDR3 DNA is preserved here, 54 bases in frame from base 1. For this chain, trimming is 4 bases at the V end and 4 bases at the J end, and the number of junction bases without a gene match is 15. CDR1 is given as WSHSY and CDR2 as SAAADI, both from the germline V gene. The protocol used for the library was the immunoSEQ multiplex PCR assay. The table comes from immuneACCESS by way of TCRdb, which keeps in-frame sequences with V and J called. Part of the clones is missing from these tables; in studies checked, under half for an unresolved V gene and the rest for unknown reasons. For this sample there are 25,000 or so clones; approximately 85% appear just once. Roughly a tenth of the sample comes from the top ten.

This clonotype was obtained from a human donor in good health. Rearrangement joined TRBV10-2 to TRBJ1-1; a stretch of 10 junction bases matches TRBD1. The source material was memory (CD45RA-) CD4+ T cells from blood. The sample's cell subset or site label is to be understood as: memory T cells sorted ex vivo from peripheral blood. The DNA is TGCGCCAGCAGTGGATGGGGACAGGGGCCACATTTTAGCACTGAAGCTTTCTTT. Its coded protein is CASSGWGQGPHFSTEAFF.